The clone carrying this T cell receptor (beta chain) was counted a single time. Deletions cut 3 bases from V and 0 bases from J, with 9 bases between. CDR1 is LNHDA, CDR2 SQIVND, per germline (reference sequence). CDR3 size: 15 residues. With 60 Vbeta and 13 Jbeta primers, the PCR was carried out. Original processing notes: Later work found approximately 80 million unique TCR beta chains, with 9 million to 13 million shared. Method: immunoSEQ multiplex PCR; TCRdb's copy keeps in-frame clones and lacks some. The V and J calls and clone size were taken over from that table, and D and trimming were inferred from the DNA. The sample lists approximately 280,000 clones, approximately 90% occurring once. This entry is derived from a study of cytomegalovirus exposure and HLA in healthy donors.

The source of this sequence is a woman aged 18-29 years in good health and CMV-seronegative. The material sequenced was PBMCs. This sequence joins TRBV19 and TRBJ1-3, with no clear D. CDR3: CASSIGSYSGNTIYF. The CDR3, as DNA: TGTGCCAGTAGTATCGGTAGCTACTCTGGAAACACCATATATTTT.